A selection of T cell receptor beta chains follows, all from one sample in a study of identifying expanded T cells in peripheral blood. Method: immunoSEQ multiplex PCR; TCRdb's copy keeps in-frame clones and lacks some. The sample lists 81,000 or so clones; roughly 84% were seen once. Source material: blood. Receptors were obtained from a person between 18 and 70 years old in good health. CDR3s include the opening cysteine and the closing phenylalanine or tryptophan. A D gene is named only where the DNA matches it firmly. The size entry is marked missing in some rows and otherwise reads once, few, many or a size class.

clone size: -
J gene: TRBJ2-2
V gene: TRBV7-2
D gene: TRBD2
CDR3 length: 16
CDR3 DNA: TGTGCCAGCTTAAAGGGACTAGCGGGAATGACCGGGGAGCTGTTTTTT
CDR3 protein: CASLKGLAGMTGELFF

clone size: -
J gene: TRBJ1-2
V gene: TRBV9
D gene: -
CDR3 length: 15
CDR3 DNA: TGTGCCAGCAGCGTAGCACCCCAGGACCACTATGGCTACACCTTC
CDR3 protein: CASSVAPQDHYGYTF

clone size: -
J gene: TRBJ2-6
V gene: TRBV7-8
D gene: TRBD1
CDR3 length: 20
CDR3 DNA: TGTGCCAGCAGTCATTGGGCGCCAACAGGGGACCAATCTGGGGCCAACGTCCTGACTTTC
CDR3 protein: CASSHWAPTGDQSGANVLTF

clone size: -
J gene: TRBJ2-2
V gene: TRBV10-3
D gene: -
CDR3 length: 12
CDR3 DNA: TGTGCCATCAGTATCCCCACCGGGGAGCTGTTTTTT
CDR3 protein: CAISIPTGELFF

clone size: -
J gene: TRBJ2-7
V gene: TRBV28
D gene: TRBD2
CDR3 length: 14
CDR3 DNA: TGTGCCAGCCACGTCCCGGGACTAGTAGGCGAGCAGTACTTC
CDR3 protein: CASHVPGLVGEQYF

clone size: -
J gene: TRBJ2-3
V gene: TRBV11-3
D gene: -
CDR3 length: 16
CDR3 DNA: TGTGCCAGCAGCTTAGGGCAGGGGCGGTCCGCAGATACGCAGTATTTT
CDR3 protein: CASSLGQGRSADTQYF

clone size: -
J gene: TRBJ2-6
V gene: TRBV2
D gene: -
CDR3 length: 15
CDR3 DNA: TGTGCCAGCACTCAAGGAACTGCTGGGGCCAACGTCCTGACTTTC
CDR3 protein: CASTQGTAGANVLTF

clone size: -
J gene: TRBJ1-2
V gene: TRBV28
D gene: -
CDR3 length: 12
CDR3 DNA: TGTGCCAGCCTGGCGGTCAACTATGGCTACACCTTC
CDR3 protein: CASLAVNYGYTF

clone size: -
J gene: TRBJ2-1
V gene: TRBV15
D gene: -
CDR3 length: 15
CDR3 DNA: TGTGCCACCAGGGGTGGCGGGGACTCCTACAATGAGCAGTTCTTC
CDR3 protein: CATRGGGDSYNEQFF

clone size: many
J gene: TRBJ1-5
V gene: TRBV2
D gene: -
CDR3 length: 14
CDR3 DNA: TGTGCCAGCAGGGATGGGGGCGTCAATCAGCCCCAGCATTTT
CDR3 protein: CASRDGGVNQPQHF

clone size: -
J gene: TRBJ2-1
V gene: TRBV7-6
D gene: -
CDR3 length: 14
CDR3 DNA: TGTGCCAGCAGCTTAGCTTGGCGGGGAGATGAGCAGTTCTTC
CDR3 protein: CASSLAWRGDEQFF

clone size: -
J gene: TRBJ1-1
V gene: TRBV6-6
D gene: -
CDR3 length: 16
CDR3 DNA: TGTGCCAGCAGTCCCCGGGGGGGGCAAACCAGTTCTGAAGCTTTCTTT
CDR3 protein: CASSPRGGQTSSEAFF

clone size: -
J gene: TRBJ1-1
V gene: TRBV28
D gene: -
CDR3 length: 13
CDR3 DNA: TGTGCCAGCAGCGGGACGTTGAACACTGAAGCTTTCTTT
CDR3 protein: CASSGTLNTEAFF